This TCR beta chain was sequenced for a study of shared clonotypes between healthy human individuals. General observations from the study: Donors were few, which limited the genetic and exposure-history diversity represented. Tissues were not sampled, only blood, and their repertoires likely differ.

Of note for this clone: The antigen is not known.

Unsorted material relied on about 90 million PBMCs as the source of genomic DNA. Assay: immunoSEQ multiplex PCR; the TCRdb copy retains only in-frame clones and omits some. In the table there are 470,000 or so clones, 60% to 80% of which are singletons. V was pared by 7 bases and J by 8 bases, with 14 bases of the junction left unmatched. The CDR3 spans 14 residues. Germline V gene sequence: CDR1 SQVTM, CDR2 ANQGSEA. The chain joins TRBV29-1 to TRBJ1-2; TRBD1 matches 9 bases. Sequenced material: PBMCs. The clonotype comes from a woman between 35 and 50 years old in good health. Some clones in this sample may be carry-over from other donors' samples. In nucleotides, the CDR3 is TGCAGCGCCCTCGTGACAGGGGGTTATAACGGCTACACCTTC. Translation: CSALVTGGYNGYTF. Drawing the rest from reference TRBV29-1 and TRBJ1-2, the complete variable domain is SAVISQKPSRDICQRGTSLTIQCQVDSQVTMMFWYRQQPGQSLTLIATANQGSEATYESGFVIDKFPISRPNLTFSTLTVSNMSPEDSSIYLCSALVTGGYNGYTFGSGTRLTVV.